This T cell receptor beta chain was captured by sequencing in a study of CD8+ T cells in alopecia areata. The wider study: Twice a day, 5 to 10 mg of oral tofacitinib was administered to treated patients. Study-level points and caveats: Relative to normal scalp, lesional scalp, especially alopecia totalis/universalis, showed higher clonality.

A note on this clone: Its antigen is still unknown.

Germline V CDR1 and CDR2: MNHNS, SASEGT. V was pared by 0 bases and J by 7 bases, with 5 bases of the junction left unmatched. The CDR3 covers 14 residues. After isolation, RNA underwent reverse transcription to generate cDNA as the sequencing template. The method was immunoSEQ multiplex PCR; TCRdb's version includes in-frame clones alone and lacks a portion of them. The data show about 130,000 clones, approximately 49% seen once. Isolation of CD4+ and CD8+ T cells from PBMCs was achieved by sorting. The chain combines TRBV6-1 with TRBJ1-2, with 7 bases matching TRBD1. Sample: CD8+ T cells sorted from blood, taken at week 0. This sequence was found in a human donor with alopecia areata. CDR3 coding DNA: TGTGCCAGCAGTGAAGCTTCCGGGACAGCTGGCTACACCTTC. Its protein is CASSEASGTAGYTF.